Below are 27 T cell receptor beta chains sequenced from a single sample in a study of blood T cell repertoires in COVID-19. Clones were read by immunoSEQ multiplex PCR, and TCRdb kept only the in-frame ones, dropping some. The sample yields 150,000 to 200,000 clones, just under 90% seen once. The sequenced sample consisted of peripheral blood. The receptor set was obtained from a young woman who had recovered from COVID-19.

The chain employs TRBV5-1 and TRBJ2-3, with 7 bases fitting TRBD1. This CDR3 is 15 amino acids long. The V gene end was trimmed by 5 bases and the J gene end by 1 base; junction bases not matched to a gene: 7. Germline V gene data show CDR1 as SGHRS and CDR2 as YFSETQ. CDR3 region: CASRKWDSRTDTQYF. The CDR3 DNA reads as TGCGCCAGCAGAAAATGGGACAGCCGCACAGATACGCAGTATTTT.

This chain's CDR3 is CASSLAQRGYNEQFF. The CDR3 DNA reads as TGTGCCAGCAGCTTAGCCCAGCGGGGATACAATGAGCAGTTCTTC. The V gene is TRBV7-9, the J gene TRBJ2-1; 7 nucleotides line up with TRBD2. Germline assignment: CDR1 SEHNR and CDR2 FQNEAQ (reference sequence). The CDR3 covers 15 residues. J gave up 4 bases and V 0 bases, and 3 bases lay outside the gene matches.

This clone was found a few times. The chain joins TRBV6-4 to TRBJ2-3; D might be TRBD2 (6 bases). CDR1 is MRHNA, CDR2 SNTAGT, per germline. The V gene lost 3 bases and the J gene lost 2 bases, with 12 bases spanning the gap. The CDR3 spans 15 residues. The DNA of the CDR3 is TGTGCCAGCAGTGAGGGGGGAGGTACCACAGATACGCAGTATTTT. Its translation: CASSEGGGTTDTQYF.

The chain links TRBV24-1 to TRBJ2-7, with D perhaps matching TRBD1 (6 bases). The CDR3 extends over 14 amino acids. The V end lost 5 bases, the J end lost 2 bases, and 12 bases lay between the germline ends. Germline loops: CDR1 KGHDR, CDR2 SFDVKD. The CDR3 loop reads CATSGEGQTYEQYF. The CDR3 DNA reads TGTGCCACCAGTGGGGAAGGACAGACCTACGAGCAGTACTTC.

In its sample, this clone was seen once. The rearrangement links TRBV7-2 to TRBJ2-2; D gene ambiguous. Trimming pared 1 base from V and 1 base from J, leaving 10 bases between. Germline values: CDR1 SGHTA, CDR2 FQGNSA. This CDR3 has 16 residues. CDR3 bases: TGTGCCAGCAGCTTAGAACGCGTAGAGAACACCGGGGAGCTGTTTTTT. Amino acid sequence: CASSLERVENTGELFF.

The chain has TRBV6-5 and TRBJ2-3; 10 bases are shared with TRBD1. CDR1 is MNHEY and CDR2 is SVGAGI in the germline V gene. CDR3 length: 15 residues. Losses at the gene ends were 1 base for V and 7 bases for J; bases not matched to a gene: 5. For the CDR3, the DNA is TGTGCCAGCAGTTACTTACCGGGACAGGGGAATACGCAGTATTTT. Translating gives CASSYLPGQGNTQYF.

This clone showed up many times. This chain uses TRBV6-5 with TRBJ2-2; 8 bases fit TRBD1. Germline CDR1 MNHEY, CDR2 SVGAGI. The CDR3 covers 14 residues. Trimming at V came to 6 bases and at J to 1 base, leaving 1 base not matched to a gene. As DNA, the CDR3 is TGTGCCAGCAGAGGGACAGGGAACACCGGGGAGCTGTTTTTT. Translating it yields CASRGTGNTGELFF.

V and J are TRBV19 and TRBJ1-6; no clear D. Germline values: CDR1 LNHDA, CDR2 SQIVND (reference sequence). The CDR3 extends over 13 amino acids. V was clipped by 9 bases and J by 8 bases, with 14 bases between them. The CDR3 coding sequence is TGTGCCAGCCGTGAACGCCGAGATTCACCCCTCCACTTT. Its protein product is CASRERRDSPLHF.

This clone showed up just a few times. The genes are TRBV11-3 and TRBJ1-6; D remains unclear. The ends were cut back, 0 bases at V and 7 bases at J, with 4 bases in the middle. CDR3 size: 13 residues. Germline CDR1 reads SGHNT; CDR2 reads YENEEA. CDR3 sequence (DNA): TGTGCCAGCAGCTTAGATCAGAATTCACCCCTCCACTTT. Amino acid sequence: CASSLDQNSPLHF. The variable domain in full, with the rest retrieved from reference TRBV11-3 and TRBJ1-6, is EAGVVQSPRYKIIEKKQPVAFWCNPISGHNTLYWYLQNLGQGPELLIRYENEEAVDDSQLPKDRFSAERLKGVDSTLKIQPAELGDSAVYLCASSLDQNSPLHFGNGTRLTVT.

The rearrangement joins TRBV5-4 to TRBJ2-2; 8 positions match TRBD1. The CDR3 contains 15 residues. CDR1 SGHNT and CDR2 YYREEE come from the germline V gene (reference sequence). Trimming at V came to 6 bases and at J to 0 bases, leaving 4 bases not matched to a gene. CDR3 nucleotides: TGTGCCAGCAAAAACAGGGGGGCGAACACCGGGGAGCTGTTTTTT. Its protein product is CASKNRGANTGELFF. The variable domain in full, with the rest retrieved from reference TRBV5-4 and TRBJ2-2, is ETGVTQSPTHLIKTRGQQVTLRCSSQSGHNTVSWYQQALGQGPQFIFQYYREEENGRGNFPPRFSGLQFPNYSSELNVNALELDDSALYLCASKNRGANTGELFFGEGSRLTVL.

The gene calls are TRBV28 and TRBJ1-2, with 7 bases that match TRBD1. Losses at the gene ends were 2 bases for V and 4 bases for J; bases not matched to a gene: 4. The germline V gene encodes CDR1 MDHEN and CDR2 SYDVKM. This CDR3 is built from 14 residues. The CDR3 DNA reads as TGTGCCAGCAGTTTAGGCAGGGGGGCCTATGGCTACACCTTC. Its translation: CASSLGRGAYGYTF.

This clone was recorded once. V usage is TRBV19 and J usage is TRBJ1-1; D perhaps matches TRBD1 (6 bases). Trimming pared 3 bases from V and 0 bases from J, leaving 14 bases between. The CDR3 spans 16 residues. Per the germline V gene, CDR1 is LNHDA and CDR2 is SQIVND (reference sequence). CDR3 nucleotides: TGTGCCAGTAGTATGGACAGAGAGAAGATGAACACTGAAGCTTTCTTT. It translates to CASSMDREKMNTEAFF.

The chain recombines TRBV7-9 with TRBJ1-1; no clear D gene. This CDR3 is built from 15 residues. The germline gives CDR1 SEHNR, CDR2 FQNEAQ (reference sequence). The V gene lost 1 base and the J gene lost 1 base, with 10 bases spanning the gap. Here the CDR3 DNA reads TGTGCCAGCAGCTTAGTAGGTCCAGGGAACACTGAAGCTTTCTTT. Its translation: CASSLVGPGNTEAFF.

This chain's CDR3 is CASNHGLYRDPSYEQYF. The CDR3 bases are TGTGCCAGCAACCACGGCCTGTACAGGGATCCTTCCTACGAGCAGTACTTC. V gene TRBV7-2 combines with J gene TRBJ2-7, with a possible D match to TRBD1 (6 bases). Germline V lookup: CDR1 SGHTA, CDR2 FQGNSA. Between the trimmed V and J ends, which lost 7 bases and 1 base, there was a span of 23 bases. CDR3 length: 17 amino acids.

The chain employs TRBV7-8 and TRBJ2-7; D gene uncertain. CDR1 is SGHVS and CDR2 is FQNEAQ in the germline V gene. This CDR3 is 13 amino acids long. Trimming took off 5 bases at V and 7 bases at J, with 15 bases between the two ends. The CDR3 reads CASSPEELWEQYF. In DNA, the CDR3 is TGTGCCAGCAGCCCAGAGGAGTTGTGGGAGCAGTACTTC.

This clone was recorded a few times. The rearrangement joins TRBV2 to TRBJ1-5; D is unresolved. The ends were cut back, 3 bases at V and 1 base at J, with 7 bases in the middle. The CDR3 has 14 residues. CDR1 is SNHLY, CDR2 FYNNEI, per germline. CDR3 sequence: CASSDAESNQPQHF. The CDR3 DNA is TGTGCCAGCAGTGATGCGGAGAGCAATCAGCCCCAGCATTTT.

The gene calls are TRBV19 and TRBJ2-6; 7 positions agree with TRBD2. The germline CDR1 and CDR2 sequences are LNHDA and SQIVND (reference sequence). The CDR3 sequence is 17 residues long. V lost 8 bases and J lost 2; bases outside the gene matches: 12. The CDR3 loop reads CASAPGGGMPGANVLTF. The CDR3 DNA follows: TGTGCCAGTGCACCCGGGGGAGGGATGCCTGGGGCCAACGTCCTGACTTTC.

The gene calls are TRBV27 and TRBJ1-5; no clear D. This CDR3 is 13 amino acids long. Germline-derived CDR1 and CDR2 are MNHEY and SMNVEV (reference sequence). Deletions cut 3 bases from V and 7 bases from J, with 10 bases between. CDR3 sequence reads: CASSFQAGQPQHF. The CDR3, as DNA: TGTGCCAGCAGTTTCCAAGCGGGGCAGCCCCAGCATTTT.

This chain joins TRBV11-2 and TRBJ1-6; 7 bases match TRBD1. Germline V lookup: CDR1 SGHAT, CDR2 FQNNGV. This CDR3 contains 16 residues. V shed 5 bases, J shed 2 bases, and the junction held 6 bases outside the gene matches. The CDR3 spells CASSTGEFTYNSPLHF. CDR3 sequence (DNA): TGTGCCAGCAGCACAGGGGAGTTTACCTATAATTCACCCCTCCACTTT.

This chain links TRBV7-2 with TRBJ2-3; 10 bases match TRBD1. The J segment lost 4 bases and the V segment lost 3 bases, leaving 4 bases of the junction unmatched. This CDR3 is 15 amino acids long. In germline, CDR1 is SGHTA, CDR2 FQGNSA. CDR3 DNA: TGTGCCAGCAGCTTGGGACAGGGGCGAGCAGATACGCAGTATTTT. It encodes CASSLGQGRADTQYF.

The gene calls are TRBV4-3 and TRBJ1-2, with D uncertain. There are 15 residues in the CDR3. Trimming took off 4 bases at V and 3 bases at J, with 15 bases between the two ends. The V gene's germline CDR1 is LGHNA and CDR2 YSLEER. In nucleotides, the CDR3 is TGCGCCAGCAGCCCGGTCCCCCAGGTTTACTATGGCTACACCTTC. It encodes CASSPVPQVYYGYTF.

The chain couples TRBV3-1 (or the pseudogene TRBV3-2) to TRBJ2-7; possibly TRBD1 for D (6 bases). CDR1 LGHDT and CDR2 YNNKEL come from the germline V gene (reference sequence). The CDR3 has 14 amino acids. The V end was cut by 4 bases, the J end by 1 base, with 11 bases between. The CDR3 loop is CASSPRDTSYEQYV. CDR3 DNA: TGTGCCAGCAGCCCCCGGGACACATCCTACGAGCAGTACGTC.

This chain joins TRBV6-2 or TRBV6-3 and TRBJ2-5, with D maybe TRBD2 (5 bases). V was trimmed by 6 bases and J by 2 bases, leaving 13 bases between them. This CDR3 contains 14 residues. The germline V gene encodes CDR1 MNHEY and CDR2 SVGEGT. CDR3 sequence (DNA): TGTGCCAGCAGCCAGCGGATAGATCAAGAGACCCAGTACTTC. It codes for CASSQRIDQETQYF.

The chain couples TRBV6-4 to TRBJ2-2; TRBD2 matches at 13 bases. This CDR3 has 16 residues. V was pared by 2 bases and J by 4 bases, with 1 base of the junction left unmatched. The germline CDR1 and CDR2 sequences are MRHNA and SNTAGT. CDR3 DNA: TGTGCCAGCAGTGACACTAGCGGGAGGGCCACCGGGGAGCTGTTTTTT. Its translation: CASSDTSGRATGELFF.

The chain carries TRBV24-1 and TRBJ1-1, with 8 bases lining up with TRBD1. V lost 9 bases, J lost 8 bases, and 4 bases stayed unmatched. The CDR3 runs to 11 residues. Germline V gives CDR1 KGHDR, CDR2 SFDVKD. The CDR3 spells CATSGTGEAFF. DNA of the CDR3: TGTGCCACCTCAGGGACAGGAGAAGCTTTCTTT.

The genes are TRBV7-3 and TRBJ2-2; 9 bases are shared with TRBD2. Germline CDR1 and CDR2: SGHTA and FQGTGA. J gave up 6 bases and V 3 bases, and 11 bases lay outside the gene matches. The CDR3 is made up of 17 amino acids. The CDR3 DNA follows: TGTGCCAGCAGCTTGAGAGGCGGGAGGGCCGAAGCCGGGGAGCTGTTTTTT. This codes for CASSLRGGRAEAGELFF.

The chain employs TRBV2 and TRBJ1-1, with D possibly matching TRBD1 (5 bases). The germline V and J ends were trimmed by 4 bases and 8 bases, with 14 bases remaining between them. The germline gives CDR1 SNHLY, CDR2 FYNNEI. CDR3 length equals 13 residues. CDR3 loop: CASSAGRGGEAFF. CDR3 coding DNA: TGTGCCAGCAGTGCTGGTAGGGGAGGGGAAGCTTTCTTT.